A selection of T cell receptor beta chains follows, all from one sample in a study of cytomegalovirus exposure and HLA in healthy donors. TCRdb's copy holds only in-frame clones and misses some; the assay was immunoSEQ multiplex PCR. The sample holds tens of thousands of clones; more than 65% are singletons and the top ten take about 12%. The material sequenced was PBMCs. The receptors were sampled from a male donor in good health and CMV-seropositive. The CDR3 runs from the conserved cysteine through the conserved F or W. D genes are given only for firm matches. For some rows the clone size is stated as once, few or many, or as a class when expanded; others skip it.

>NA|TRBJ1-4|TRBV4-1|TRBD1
CASSPLSIIRDRGPNEKLFF
TGCGCCAGCAGCCCGCTTTCTATAATAAGGGACAGGGGCCCTAACGAAAAACTGTTTTTT
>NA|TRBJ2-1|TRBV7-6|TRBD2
CASSFVTSGRDEQFF
TGTGCCAGCAGCTTCGTAACTAGCGGGAGGGATGAGCAGTTCTTC
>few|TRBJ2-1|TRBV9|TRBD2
CASSGRLAGEYNEQFF
TGTGCCAGCAGCGGGAGACTAGCGGGAGAGTACAATGAGCAGTTCTTC
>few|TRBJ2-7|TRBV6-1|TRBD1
CASGQGRTYEQYF
TGTGCCAGCGGACAGGGTAGGACCTACGAGCAGTACTTC
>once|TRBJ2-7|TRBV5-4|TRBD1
CASSLGDRGDEQYF
TGTGCCAGCAGCTTGGGGGACAGGGGCGACGAGCAGTACTTC
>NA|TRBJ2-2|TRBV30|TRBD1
CAWGYDRGLSGELFF
TGTGCCTGGGGCTATGACAGGGGGCTCTCCGGGGAGCTGTTTTTT
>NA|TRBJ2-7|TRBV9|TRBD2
CASSAGTTYEQYF
TGTGCCAGCAGCGCCGGGACTACTTACGAGCAGTACTTC
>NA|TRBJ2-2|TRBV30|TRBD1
CARLGTGAGELFF
TGTGCCCGCCTTGGTACAGGGGCCGGGGAGCTGTTTTTT
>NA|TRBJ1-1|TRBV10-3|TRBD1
CAISRDRNTEAFF
TGTGCCATCAGCCGGGACAGAAACACTGAAGCTTTCTTT
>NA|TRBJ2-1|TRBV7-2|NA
CASSLGAGADEQFF
TGTGCCAGCAGCTTAGGGGCGGGGGCAGACGAGCAGTTCTTC
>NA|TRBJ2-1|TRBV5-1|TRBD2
CASSLPSTSGSGNEQFF
TGCGCCAGCAGCTTACCATCGACTAGCGGGAGTGGGAATGAGCAGTTCTTC
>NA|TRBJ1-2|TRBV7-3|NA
CASSLTGEAPYGYTF
TGTGCCAGCAGCTTAACAGGGGAGGCGCCCTATGGCTACACCTTC
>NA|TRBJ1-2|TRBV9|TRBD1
CASSQGPTGEGYTF
TGTGCCAGCAGCCAAGGACCGACAGGGGAGGGCTACACCTTC
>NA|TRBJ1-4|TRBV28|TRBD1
CASLLTGGDEKLFF
TGTGCCAGCCTATTGACAGGGGGCGATGAAAAACTGTTTTTT
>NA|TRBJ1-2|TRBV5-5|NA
CASSLPPRSRGYTF
TGTGCCAGCAGCTTACCCCCTCGGAGTAGAGGCTACACCTTC
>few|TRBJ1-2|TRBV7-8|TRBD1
CASSLRGQGGSRDGYTF
TGTGCCAGCAGCTTGCGTGGACAGGGGGGTTCGAGGGATGGCTACACCTTC
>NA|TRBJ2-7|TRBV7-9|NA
CASSLQGWEQYF
TGTGCCAGCAGCTTACAGGGTTGGGAGCAGTACTTC
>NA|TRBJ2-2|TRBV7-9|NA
CASSFIQGSTGELFF
TGTGCCAGCAGTTTTATCCAGGGCAGCACCGGGGAGCTGTTTTTT
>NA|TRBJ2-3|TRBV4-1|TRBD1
CASSQEWGTGYTDTQYF
TGCGCCAGCAGCCAAGAATGGGGGACAGGGTACACAGATACGCAGTATTTT
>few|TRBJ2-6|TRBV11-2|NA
CASSLQGSGANVLTF
TGTGCCAGCAGCCTACAGGGCTCTGGGGCCAACGTCCTGACTTTC
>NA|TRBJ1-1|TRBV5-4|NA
CASRPDTLNTEAFF
TGTGCCAGCAGACCAGACACCTTGAACACTGAAGCTTTCTTT
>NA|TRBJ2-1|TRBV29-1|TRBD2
CSVELREGGHEQFF
TGCAGCGTTGAATTGCGGGAGGGAGGTCATGAGCAGTTCTTC
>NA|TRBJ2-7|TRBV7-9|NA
CASRLQGYEQYF
TGTGCCAGCAGGTTACAGGGCTACGAGCAGTACTTC
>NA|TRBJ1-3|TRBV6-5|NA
CASSLESSGNTIYF
TGTGCCAGCAGTTTGGAGAGCTCTGGAAACACCATATATTTT
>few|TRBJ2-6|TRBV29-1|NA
CSVLAQTRRGSGANVLTF
TGCAGCGTCTTGGCCCAAACTCGACGCGGCTCTGGGGCCAACGTCCTGACTTTC
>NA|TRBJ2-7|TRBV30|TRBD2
CAWSVGSGTHYSYEQYF
TGTGCCTGGAGTGTAGGTAGCGGGACTCACTACTCCTACGAGCAGTACTTC
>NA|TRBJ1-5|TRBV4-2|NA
CTSSQERGGFGNQPQHF
TGTACCAGCAGCCAAGAGAGGGGAGGGTTTGGCAATCAGCCCCAGCATTTT
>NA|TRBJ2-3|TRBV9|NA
CASSPYRAFGSGTDTQYF
TGTGCCAGCAGCCCCTACCGGGCCTTTGGGTCGGGGACAGATACGCAGTATTTT
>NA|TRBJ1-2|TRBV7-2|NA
CASSLGRGGPYGYTF
TGTGCCAGCAGCTTAGGGCGGGGCGGACCCTATGGCTACACCTTC
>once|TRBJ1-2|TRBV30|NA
CAWSQNIGNGYTF
TGTGCCTGGAGTCAAAATATCGGGAATGGCTACACCTTC
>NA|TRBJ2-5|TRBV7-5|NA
CVRSGRDRGRWFCQETQYF
TGTGTCAGAAGCGGCCGGGACAGGGGGCGATGGTTCTGCCAAGAGACCCAGTACTTC
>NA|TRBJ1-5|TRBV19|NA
CASRYGLEWGQPQHF
TGTGCCAGTCGGTACGGACTTGAATGGGGTCAGCCCCAGCATTTT
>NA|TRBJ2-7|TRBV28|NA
CASSSFDRDKYF
TGTGCCAGCAGTTCGTTCGACCGGGATAAGTACTTC
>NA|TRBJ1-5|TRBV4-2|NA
CASSQDTGQTDQPQHF
TGTGCCAGCAGCCAAGACACTGGACAGACGGATCAGCCCCAGCATTTT
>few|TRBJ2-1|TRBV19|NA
CASSIQATKQFF
TGTGCCAGTAGTATTCAGGCGACAAAGCAGTTCTTC
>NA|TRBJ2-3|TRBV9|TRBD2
CASSVDSGRADTQYF
TGTGCCAGCAGCGTTGACAGCGGGAGGGCAGATACGCAGTATTTT
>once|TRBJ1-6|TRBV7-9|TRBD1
CASSSGQGIGPLHF
TGTGCCAGCAGCTCTGGACAGGGGATCGGACCCCTCCACTTT
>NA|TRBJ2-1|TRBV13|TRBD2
CASSQGLAASYNEQFF
TGTGCCAGCAGCCAAGGACTAGCGGCCTCCTACAATGAGCAGTTCTTC